One and the same sample provided the 25 T cell receptor beta chains below, sequenced in a study of early stage breast cancer tumors. The repertoire was sequenced with immunoSEQ multiplex PCR; TCRdb's copy has only in-frame clones and lacks some. Found here are about 51,000 clones, around 80% of them singletons; the top ten hold under 4.5%. The sequenced sample was blood. The receptors were sampled from a person aged 40 to 49 with breast cancer.

The V and J genes are TRBV27 and TRBJ2-2; D is ambiguous. V was clipped by 6 bases and J by 7 bases, with 15 bases between them. This CDR3 is 14 amino acids long. Per the germline V gene, CDR1 is MNHEY and CDR2 is SMNVEV (reference sequence). The CDR3 sequence is CASRRVAPGGELFF. CDR3 sequence (DNA): TGTGCCAGCAGAAGGGTGGCGCCAGGCGGGGAGCTGTTTTTT.

This clone has only a few counts. The chain links TRBV4-2 to TRBJ2-3; 8 nucleotides agree with TRBD2. This CDR3 spans 18 amino acids. CDR1 and CDR2 from the germline V gene are LGHNA and YNFKEQ. V shed 1 base, J shed 2 bases, and the junction held 11 bases outside the gene matches. DNA for the CDR3: TGTGCCAGCAGCCAAGCCACGGCGGCGGGAGGTCCCACAGATACGCAGTATTTT. It codes for CASSQATAAGGPTDTQYF.

J is TRBJ2-3 and V is TRBV5-1; 7 bases are shared with TRBD2. Germline V lookup: CDR1 SGHRS, CDR2 YFSETQ. V was pared by 2 bases and J by 1 base, with 4 bases of the junction left unmatched. This CDR3 contains 15 residues. CDR3 sequence reads: CASSLVAGGTDTQYF. CDR3 DNA sequence: TGCGCCAGCAGCTTAGTAGCGGGCGGCACAGATACGCAGTATTTT.

The sample holds a few counts of this clone. This sequence joins TRBV19 and TRBJ1-1; D is unclear. V was pared by 3 bases and J by 4 bases, with 9 bases between. Germline V lookup: CDR1 LNHDA, CDR2 SQIVND (reference sequence). CDR3 size: 13 residues. As DNA, the CDR3 is TGTGCCAGTAGTATGACGTTGGGCACTGAAGCTTTCTTT. This sequence encodes CASSMTLGTEAFF.

The rearrangement uses TRBV9 and TRBJ2-3; TRBD2 agrees at 10 bases. Germline loops: CDR1 SGDLS, CDR2 YYNGEE. V gave up 2 bases and J gave up 5 bases; unmatched junction bases: 5. The CDR3 totals 15 residues. CDR3 residues: CASSVEREGRDTQYF. The CDR3 region has the DNA TGTGCCAGCAGCGTTGAGCGGGAGGGCCGAGATACGCAGTATTTT.

This clone was found a few times. The chain has TRBV9 and TRBJ1-1; D may be TRBD1 (5 bases). V lost 2 bases and J lost 8, with 16 bases in between. This CDR3 contains 14 residues. Germline CDR1 SGDLS, CDR2 YYNGEE. CDR3 sequence: CASSVHPDSPEAFF. In DNA, the CDR3 is TGTGCCAGCAGCGTCCACCCCGACAGCCCCGAAGCTTTCTTT.

The chain links TRBV6-5 to TRBJ2-7; 9 bases map to TRBD2. Germline trimming cut 0 bases from V and 7 bases from J; bases unmatched to any gene: 7. The CDR3 is 15 residues long. The germline CDR1 and CDR2 sequences are MNHEY and SVGAGI. CDR3 DNA: TGTGCCAGCAGTTACTCCGGCGGGAGGGCCCGAGAGCAGTACTTC. Translating gives CASSYSGGRAREQYF.

This chain joins TRBV19 and TRBJ2-7, with 8 positions matching TRBD1. Germline V gene data show CDR1 as LNHDA and CDR2 as SQIVND (reference sequence). Unmatched junction bases numbered 6, after V lost 6 bases and J lost 2 bases. The CDR3 sequence is 14 residues long. The DNA of the CDR3 is TGTGCCAGTAGAACGGCAGGGGGCACCTACGAGCAGTACTTC. The encoded protein is CASRTAGGTYEQYF.

The chain has TRBV11-3 and TRBJ1-1, with 8 nucleotides matching TRBD1. This CDR3 is built from 17 residues. V gave up 1 base and J gave up 0 bases; unmatched junction bases: 7. Per germline, CDR1 SGHNT and CDR2 YENEEA. The CDR3 sequence: CASSLVTGTGLNTEAFF. CDR3 coding DNA: TGTGCCAGCAGCTTAGTTACCGGGACAGGATTGAACACTGAAGCTTTCTTT.

The chain is built from TRBV7-2 and TRBJ2-7; 13 bases are shared with TRBD2. V gave up 0 bases and J gave up 2 bases; unmatched junction bases: 4. The CDR3 extends over 17 amino acids. Germline V gene sequence: CDR1 SGHTA, CDR2 FQGNSA. For the CDR3, the DNA is TGTGCCAGCAGCTTAGCCTCCGGACTAGCGGGAGCCTACGAGCAGTACTTC. It encodes CASSLASGLAGAYEQYF.

V gene TRBV5-1 combines with J gene TRBJ2-3, with 8 bases lining up with TRBD2. CDR1 SGHRS and CDR2 YFSETQ come from the germline V gene. The CDR3 is 15 amino acids. The J segment lost 5 bases and the V segment lost 10 bases, leaving 15 bases of the junction unmatched. CDR3 sequence: CASEGGGRLGDTQYF. The CDR3 DNA reads as TGCGCCTCCGAGGGGGGCGGGAGGCTGGGAGATACGCAGTATTTT. Variable domain in full (rest from reference TRBV5-1 and TRBJ2-3): KAGVTQTPRYLIKTRGQQVTLSCSPISGHRSVSWYQQTPGQGLQFLFEYFSETQRNKGNFPGRFSGRQFSNSRSEMNVSTLELGDSALYLCASEGGGRLGDTQYFGPGTRLTVL.

This rearrangement joins TRBV5-1 to TRBJ2-1, with D uncertain. Deletions cut 4 bases from V and 10 bases from J, with 21 bases between. The CDR3 sequence is 15 residues long. Looked up from germline, CDR1 is SGHRS and CDR2 is YFSETQ. The CDR3 sequence: CASSLSGWGESEQFF. The DNA of the CDR3 is TGCGCCAGCAGCCTGAGTGGATGGGGTGAATCCGAGCAGTTCTTC.

The chain is built from TRBV14 and TRBJ2-2, with 8 bases that match TRBD2. V trimming: 3 bases; J trimming: 0 bases; junction bases outside the gene matches: 12. The CDR3 has 19 amino acids. CDR1 is SGHDN and CDR2 is FVKESK in the germline V gene. Here the CDR3 reads CASSHHWGAGATNTGELFF. The CDR3 DNA reads TGTGCCAGCAGCCACCACTGGGGAGCGGGAGCGACGAACACCGGGGAGCTGTTTTTT.

This clone occurred a few times. V usage is TRBV2 and J usage is TRBJ1-2; maybe TRBD1 (5 bases). Germline values: CDR1 SNHLY, CDR2 FYNNEI. The CDR3 consists of 13 residues. Trimming cost V 5 bases and J 2 bases, with 9 bases left between them. The CDR3 DNA is TGTGCCAGCAGTCAGGGACTGAACTATGGCTACACCTTC. Protein sequence: CASSQGLNYGYTF.

This sequence joins TRBV15 and TRBJ2-7; 7 bases fit TRBD2. Germline V gene sequence: CDR1 LNHNV, CDR2 YYDKDF (reference sequence). V was clipped by 2 bases and J by 0 bases; unmatched bases: 7. This CDR3 has 16 amino acids. CDR3 nucleotides: TGTGCCACCAGCAGATCTGGGGGGGGGAGCTCCTACGAGCAGTACTTC. Translating it yields CATSRSGGGSSYEQYF.

V is TRBV5-6 and J is TRBJ1-2, with 9 bases identical to TRBD1. The germline V gene encodes CDR1 SGHDT and CDR2 YYEEEE. The CDR3 runs 15 residues. V shed 4 bases and J 4 bases; nucleotides not matched to a gene: 8. The CDR3 DNA follows: TGTGCCAGCAGCCCGAGACCGACAGGGGGCTATGGCTACACCTTC. Protein: CASSPRPTGGYGYTF. Looking up the rest from reference TRBV5-6 and TRBJ1-2 gives the full variable domain: DAGVTQSPTHLIKTRGQQVTLRCSPKSGHDTVSWYQQALGQGPQFIFQYYEEEERQRGNFPDRFSGHQFPNYSSELNVNALLLGDSALYLCASSPRPTGGYGYTFGSGTRLTVV.

This clone was found a few times. The CDR3 reads CATSRDGRGRRETQYF. CDR3 bases: TGTGCCACCAGCAGAGACGGCAGGGGAAGGAGAGAGACCCAGTACTTC. The chain links TRBV15 to TRBJ2-5; maybe TRBD1 (6 bases). The CDR3 sequence is 16 residues long. The germline V and J ends were trimmed by 0 bases and 4 bases, with 15 bases remaining between them. Germline V CDR1 and CDR2: LNHNV, YYDKDF (reference sequence).

The genes are TRBV19 and TRBJ1-1; no clear D gene. Trimming shortened V by 7 bases and J by 1 base, and 7 bases separated the two germline ends. In germline, CDR1 is LNHDA, CDR2 SQIVND (reference sequence). CDR3 length: 12 residues. The CDR3 loop reads CASMRRNTEAFF. CDR3 sequence (DNA): TGTGCCAGTATGAGGAGGAACACTGAAGCTTTCTTT.

The gene calls are TRBV19 and TRBJ1-2; a possible D gene is TRBD1 (5 bases). Trimming removed 2 bases from V and 7 bases from J, with 11 bases in between. The CDR3 runs to 13 residues. CDR1 and CDR2 (germline): LNHDA, SQIVND (reference sequence). CDR3 residues: CASSITREGGYTF. In DNA, the CDR3 is TGTGCCAGTAGTATAACCAGGGAAGGTGGCTACACCTTC. The complete variable domain, with remaining parts taken from reference TRBV19 and TRBJ1-2, reads DGGITQSPKYLFRKEGQNVTLSCEQNLNHDAMYWYRQDPGQGLRLIYYSQIVNDFQKGDIAEGYSVSREKKESFPLTVTSAQKNPTAFYLCASSITREGGYTFGSGTRLTVV.

V usage is TRBV7-2 and J usage is TRBJ1-1; 8 bases are shared with TRBD1. This CDR3 has 15 residues. With 4 bases clipped from V and 0 bases from J, the junction kept 4 bases outside the gene matches. The germline gives CDR1 SGHTA, CDR2 FQGNSA. The CDR3 DNA sequence: TGTGCCAGCAGCTCAGACAGGGGTATGAACACTGAAGCTTTCTTT. Translating gives CASSSDRGMNTEAFF.

This chain joins TRBV19 and TRBJ2-3, with D maybe TRBD1 (6 bases). Deletions cut 3 bases from V and 9 bases from J, with 19 bases between. The CDR3 loop spans 15 amino acids. Germline CDR1 reads LNHDA; CDR2 reads SQIVND (reference sequence). The CDR3 DNA sequence: TGTGCCAGTAGTATCTCGGACAGCCGGTCCCCCACGCAGTATTTT. This codes for CASSISDSRSPTQYF. The full variable domain, its missing parts supplied by reference TRBV19 and TRBJ2-3, is DGGITQSPKYLFRKEGQNVTLSCEQNLNHDAMYWYRQDPGQGLRLIYYSQIVNDFQKGDIAEGYSVSREKKESFPLTVTSAQKNPTAFYLCASSISDSRSPTQYFGPGTRLTVL.

The rearrangement joins TRBV6-6 to TRBJ2-3; D may be TRBD1 or TRBD2 (5 bases each). V lost 11 bases and J 2 bases, leaving 8 bases between the germline ends. Germline loops: CDR1 MNHNY, CDR2 SVGAGI (reference sequence). The CDR3 runs to 11 residues. The CDR3 nucleotides are TGTGCCCACGGGACCACAGATACGCAGTATTTT. The encoded protein is CAHGTTDTQYF.

This clone has more than one count but fewer than ten. The chain recombines TRBV14 with TRBJ2-7, with a possible D match to TRBD1 (5 bases). The CDR3 is 14 residues long. Germline CDR1 reads SGHDN; CDR2 reads FVKESK. V dropped 4 bases and J dropped 7 bases, with 17 bases sitting between them. The CDR3 region is CASSPRQGSGEQYF. CDR3 sequence (DNA): TGTGCCAGCAGCCCCCGGCAGGGCTCTGGGGAGCAGTACTTC.

V is TRBV9 and J is TRBJ2-3, with TRBD2 identical over 11 bases. The CDR3 consists of 16 residues. Germline V CDR1 and CDR2: SGDLS, YYNGEE. Losses at the gene ends were 5 bases for V and 3 bases for J; bases not matched to a gene: 8. CDR3 DNA sequence: TGTGCCAGCAGTCGATTAGCGGGAGGGGGTACAGATACGCAGTATTTT. Translating gives CASSRLAGGGTDTQYF.

V usage is TRBV7-2 and J usage is TRBJ2-7; D remains ambiguous. The V and J ends lost 2 bases and 2 bases respectively, with 7 bases between them. There are 13 residues in the CDR3. Germline CDR1 is SGHTA and CDR2 is FQGNSA. Here the CDR3 reads CASSLRNTYEQYF. The CDR3, as DNA: TGTGCCAGCAGCTTAAGGAACACCTACGAGCAGTACTTC.